These 5 T cell receptor beta chains share one sample of origin, sequenced in a study of regulatory T cells in long-lasting Graves disease. Time point indicated: persistent/refractory GD, antithyroid drugs over 5 years with positive TRAb. The TCR library used RNA extracted from PBMCs. The TCR beta library used iRepertoire HTBI primers with Arm-PCR amplification of CDR3. MiXCR, applied by TCRdb to the multiplex PCR reads, yields one record per CDR3 protein. The sample gives 700,000 or so distinct CDR3 sequences, 25% to 30% of which show up once; 35% to 55% is in the top ten. This material consisted of peripheral blood mononuclear cells (PBMCs), taken when the disease was refractory, from a patient treated with antithyroid drugs. The receptors stem from a female donor with Graves disease.

As regards this clonotype: A much larger clone sits a single nucleotide away, making a read error possible. The chain uses TRBV28 and TRBJ1-2; tentatively, D is TRBD1 (5 bases). The V gene's germline CDR1 is MDHEN and CDR2 SYDVKM. The CDR3 consists of 15 residues. The CDR3 DNA reads TGTGCCAGCGGTTTAAGTATATGGGACAACTATGGCTACACCTTC. Its protein product is CASGLSIWDNYGYTF.

The chain has TRBV3-1 and TRBJ2-7; D is undetermined. The CDR3 has 13 residues. Germline lookup yields CDR1 LGHDT and CDR2 YNNKEL (reference sequence). The germline V and J ends were trimmed by 2 bases and 1 base, with 6 bases remaining between them. The CDR3 coding sequence is TGTGCCAGCAGCCAATTCTCGTCCTACGAGCAGTACTTC. It specifies CASSQFSSYEQYF.

Details on this clonotype: One base away lies a much larger clone, so this may be a sequencing read error. V is TRBV28 and J is TRBJ2-7; TRBD1 might be the D (6 bases). Germline CDR1 is MDHEN and CDR2 is SYDVKM. Trimming left V 8 bases short and J 3 bases short, with 14 bases between. This CDR3 is 13 amino acids long. The CDR3 coding sequence is TGTGCCAGCGCCCCGGGACACCTCTACGAGCAGTACTTC. It specifies CASAPGHLYEQYF. The full variable domain, with the rest looked up from reference TRBV28 and TRBJ2-7, is DVKVTQSSRYLVKRTGEKVFLECVQDMDHENMFWYRQDPGLGLRLIYFSYDVKMKEKGDIPEGYSVSREKKERFSLILESASTNQTSMYLCASAPGHLYEQYFGPGTRLTVT.

This clonotype was picked up a small number of times. The rearrangement uses TRBV19 and TRBJ1-5; unclear D gene. V dropped 5 bases and J dropped 0 bases, with 8 bases sitting between them. Germline-derived CDR1 and CDR2 are LNHDA and SQIVND (reference sequence). The CDR3 covers 14 residues. The CDR3 region is CASSLPDSNQPQHF. The CDR3 DNA reads as TGTGCCAGTAGTCTCCCGGATAGCAATCAGCCCCAGCATTTT.

V and J are TRBV6-2 or TRBV6-3 and TRBJ1-5; D is possibly TRBD1 (6 bases). CDR3 length: 15 amino acids. Germline CDR1 is MNHEY and CDR2 is SVGEGT. Trimming took off 5 bases at V and 2 bases at J, with 13 bases between the two ends. The CDR3 DNA sequence: TGTGCCAGCAGTGTTGGGGGCAGGGGCAATCAGCCCCAGCATTTT. Residues: CASSVGGRGNQPQHF.